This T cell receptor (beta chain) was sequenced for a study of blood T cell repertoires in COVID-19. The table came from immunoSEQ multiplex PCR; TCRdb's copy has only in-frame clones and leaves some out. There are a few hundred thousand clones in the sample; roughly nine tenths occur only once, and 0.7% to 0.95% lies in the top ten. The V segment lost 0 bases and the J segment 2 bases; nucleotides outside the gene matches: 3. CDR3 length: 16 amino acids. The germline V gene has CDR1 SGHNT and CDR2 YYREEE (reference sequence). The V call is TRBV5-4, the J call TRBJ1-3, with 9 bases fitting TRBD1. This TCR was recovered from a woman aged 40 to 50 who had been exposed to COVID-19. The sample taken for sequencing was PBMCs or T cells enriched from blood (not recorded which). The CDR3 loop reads CASSLGQGGPGNTIYF. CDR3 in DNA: TGTGCCAGCAGCTTGGGACAGGGGGGACCTGGAAACACCATATATTTT. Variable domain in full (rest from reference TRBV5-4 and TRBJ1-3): ETGVTQSPTHLIKTRGQQVTLRCSSQSGHNTVSWYQQALGQGPQFIFQYYREEENGRGNFPPRFSGLQFPNYSSELNVNALELDDSALYLCASSLGQGGPGNTIYFGEGSWLTVV.